A single sample is the source of the 23 T cell receptor beta chains below, sequenced in a study of metastatic and nonmetastatic thyroid tumors. There were no patients who had received any treatment before thyroid surgery. TCRdb re-called clones via MiXCR from the PCR reads. The sample carries around 18,000 clones, 33% recorded once. Sample: tumor tissue. The receptor source for this set is a male donor with papillary thyroid cancer or a benign thyroid nodule (not recorded which). Some clones in this sample may be carry-over from other donors' samples.

This clone was seen many times. A much larger clonotype is one base distant, so this may be a read error. Other DNA sequences within the sample encode an identical CDR3. This chain uses TRBV20-1 with TRBJ1-5; the D gene is possibly TRBD1 (6 bases). Germline V gene data show CDR1 as DFQATT and CDR2 as SNEGSKA (reference sequence). The CDR3 runs to 14 residues. The CDR3 sequence is CSASAGGRGQPQHF. CDR3 DNA: TGCAGTGCTAGTGCCGGGGGCCGAGGTCAGCCCCAGCATTTC.

This clone was seen ten or more times. V is TRBV12-3 or TRBV12-4 and J is TRBJ2-1; 7 positions match TRBD1. The CDR3 has 14 residues. V shed 3 bases, J shed 5 bases, and the junction held 4 bases outside the gene matches. This CDR3 reads CASSFGTVDNEQFF. The CDR3 DNA sequence: TGTGCCAGCAGTTTCGGGACAGTGGACAATGAGCAGTTCTTC.

The chain is built from TRBV11-1 and TRBJ2-2, with 11 bases identical to TRBD2. The CDR3 runs to 16 residues. V shed 3 bases and J 4 bases; nucleotides not matched to a gene: 4. CDR1 and CDR2 (germline): SGHAT, FQDESV (reference sequence). The CDR3 nucleotides read TGTGCCAGCAGCTTTAGACTAGCGGGACGCACCGGGGAGCTGTTTTTT. Translating gives CASSFRLAGRTGELFF.

The chain employs TRBV6-2 or TRBV6-3 and TRBJ2-7; the match to TRBD1 covers 8 bases. The CDR3 is 15 residues long. Germline CDR1 reads MNHEY; CDR2 reads SVGEGT. Losses at the gene ends were 5 bases for V and 7 bases for J; bases not matched to a gene: 13. The CDR3 bases are TGTGCCAGCAGTGACGGGACAGGTGGTTTTTGGGAGCAGTACTTC. This gives the protein CASSDGTGGFWEQYF.

This chain uses TRBV5-1 with TRBJ2-7, with D perhaps TRBD1 (6 bases). CDR1 and CDR2 from the germline V gene are SGHRS and YFSETQ. The CDR3 spans 14 residues. Trimming pared 4 bases from V and 3 bases from J, leaving 14 bases between. The CDR3 region is CASSQQGSYYEQYF. The CDR3, as DNA: TGCGCCAGCAGCCAACAGGGATCTTACTACGAGCAGTACTTC.

This clone appeared a few times. V is TRBV6-2 or TRBV6-3 and J is TRBJ1-1; 7 positions match TRBD1. CDR3 length equals 16 residues. The germline V gene encodes CDR1 MNHEY and CDR2 SVGEGT. Losses at the gene ends were 2 bases for V and 5 bases for J; bases not matched to a gene: 11. CDR3 loop: CASSYTGTVAWTEAFF. The CDR3, as DNA: TGTGCCAGCAGTTACACCGGGACAGTGGCGTGGACTGAAGCTTTCTTT.

The chain uses TRBV7-3 and TRBJ2-1, with 7 positions matching TRBD1. CDR3 length equals 15 residues. With 1 base clipped from V and 5 bases from J, the junction kept 5 bases outside the gene matches. From germline, CDR1 is SGHTA and CDR2 FQGTGA. CDR3 residues: CASSLRQGTHNEQFF. CDR3 bases: TGTGCCAGCAGCTTAAGACAGGGAACCCACAATGAGCAGTTCTTC. The whole variable domain, remainder taken from reference TRBV7-3 and TRBJ2-1, is GAGVSQTPSNKVTEKGKYVELRCDPISGHTALYWYRQSLGQGPEFLIYFQGTGAADDSGLPNDRFFAVRPEGSVSTLKIQRTERGDSAVYLCASSLRQGTHNEQFFGPGTRLTVL.

This clone was seen ten or more times. The chain has TRBV3-1 and TRBJ1-2; D remains ambiguous. Deletions cut 2 bases from V and 6 bases from J, with 10 bases between. The CDR3 runs to 13 residues. Germline V gives CDR1 LGHDT, CDR2 YNNKEL (reference sequence). In nucleotides, the CDR3 is TGTGCCAGCAGCCAAAGGGAAGCCAATGGCTACACCTTC. It encodes CASSQREANGYTF.

The table lists this clone with many counts. V gene TRBV4-2 combines with J gene TRBJ1-4; D remains ambiguous. Trimming removed 1 base from V and 0 bases from J, with 9 bases in between. In germline, CDR1 is LGHNA, CDR2 YNFKEQ. This CDR3 comprises 16 residues. In DNA, the CDR3 is TGTGCCAGCAGCCAAGTGGCAATAGCAACTAATGAAAAACTGTTTTTT. It yields the protein CASSQVAIATNEKLFF.

The sample holds many counts of this clone. This chain joins TRBV10-2 and TRBJ2-5; 7 nucleotides agree with TRBD1. The CDR3 spans 15 residues. The V gene end was trimmed by 3 bases and the J gene end by 3 bases; junction bases not matched to a gene: 7. Germline CDR1 reads WSHSY; CDR2 reads SAAADI. CDR3 in amino acids: CASSDRRQGKETQYF. CDR3 nucleotides: TGCGCCAGCAGTGACCGTAGACAGGGAAAAGAGACCCAGTACTTC.

The J gene is TRBJ2-1, the V gene TRBV11-2, with TRBD2 as a possible D gene (6 bases). Trimming cost V 7 bases and J 8 bases, with 21 bases left between them. Per germline, CDR1 SGHAT and CDR2 FQNNGV. There are 15 residues in the CDR3. CDR3 sequence: CASTDSLEGRDEQFF. CDR3 coding DNA: TGTGCCAGCACCGACTCCTTGGAGGGCCGCGATGAGCAGTTCTTC.

The CDR3, as DNA: TGTGCCAGCAGTCCGGATGTGGGCGCGCGGCAAGAGACCCAGTACTTC. It specifies CASSPDVGARQETQYF. V is TRBV6-1 and J is TRBJ2-5; D call uncertain. V was clipped by 5 bases and J by 2 bases, with 18 bases between them. The CDR3 extends over 16 amino acids. Germline lookup yields CDR1 MNHNS and CDR2 SASEGT.

The CDR3 bases are TGTGCCTGGAGGGCTAGCGGGGGTAATCGCTACGAGCAGTACTTC. Amino acids: CAWRASGGNRYEQYF. V and J are TRBV30 and TRBJ2-7; 10 bases line up with TRBD2. Trimming cost V 3 bases and J 3 bases; bases outside gene matches: 8. CDR3 length: 15 residues. Germline CDR1 GTSNPN, CDR2 SVGIG (reference sequence).

V is TRBV28 and J is TRBJ2-1, with D unclear. Trimming shortened V by 4 bases and J by 15 bases, and 13 bases separated the two germline ends. This CDR3 has 11 amino acids. Germline V gene lookup returns CDR1 MDHEN and CDR2 SYDVKM. The CDR3 region has the DNA TGTGCCAGCAGTTCCCCATACATTACGTTCTTC. Translated: CASSSPYITFF.

CDR3 sequence reads: CASSYRDRRLHYGYTF. The CDR3 DNA reads TGTGCCAGCAGTTACCGTGACAGGAGACTCCACTATGGCTACACCTTC. The chain joins TRBV6-2 or TRBV6-3 to TRBJ1-2; maybe TRBD1 (6 bases). The CDR3 length is 16 residues. From germline, CDR1 is MNHEY and CDR2 SVGEGT. V was clipped by 2 bases and J by 3 bases, with 16 bases between them.

The J gene is TRBJ1-5, the V gene TRBV18, with D possibly matching TRBD1 (5 bases). CDR1 is KGHSH, CDR2 LQKENI, per germline. The CDR3 is 14 residues long. V gave up 3 bases and J gave up 3 bases, with 9 bases separating them. CDR3 coding DNA: TGTGCCAGCTCACCTCGGGGCTACAATCAGCCCCAGCATTTT. As protein: CASSPRGYNQPQHF.

This chain links TRBV20-1 with TRBJ1-3; D call uncertain. CDR3 length: 13 residues. CDR1 is DFQATT, CDR2 SNEGSKA, per germline (reference sequence). The germline V and J ends were trimmed by 5 bases and 6 bases, with 14 bases remaining between them. The CDR3 sequence: CSARNPLENTIYF. The CDR3 DNA is TGCAGTGCTCGAAACCCGCTGGAAAACACCATATATTTT.

The genes are TRBV11-2 and TRBJ1-2, with TRBD1 as a possible D gene (5 bases). Between the trimmed V and J ends, which lost 4 bases and 0 bases, there was a span of 15 bases. Germline V gene data show CDR1 as SGHAT and CDR2 as FQNNGV. The length of the CDR3 is 16 residues. CDR3 in amino acids: CASSSWTWGSNYGYTF. In DNA form, the CDR3 reads TGTGCCAGCAGCTCCTGGACTTGGGGCTCTAACTATGGCTACACCTTC.

This clone appeared a few times. This sequence joins TRBV6-1 and TRBJ1-5; no firm D call. CDR1 is MNHNS and CDR2 is SASEGT in the germline V gene. With 3 bases removed from V and 7 bases from J, the gap between germline ends came to 10 bases. This CDR3 has 13 residues. The CDR3 reads CASSDGPGQPQHF. DNA for the CDR3: TGTGCCAGCAGTGACGGTCCGGGCCAGCCCCAGCATTTT.

The chain recombines TRBV6-4 with TRBJ1-3; weak D call: TRBD1 (5 bases). The CDR3 spans 14 residues. Germline CDR1 reads MRHNA; CDR2 reads SNTAGT. V lost 5 bases to trimming and J lost 0 bases, with 8 bases between them. The CDR3 DNA reads TGTGCCAGCAGTCGTGACAGCTCTGGAAACACCATATATTTT. Translating gives CASSRDSSGNTIYF.

This clone occurred a few times. V and J are TRBV3-1 and TRBJ2-5; TRBD2 is a possible D gene (7 bases). Germline CDR1 reads LGHDT; CDR2 reads YNNKEL (reference sequence). The V gene lost 5 bases and the J gene lost 4 bases, with 14 bases spanning the gap. This CDR3 region has 14 residues. CDR3 sequence: CASSVRGGGETQYF. The CDR3 nucleotides read TGTGCCAGCAGCGTTCGCGGGGGCGGAGAGACCCAGTACTTC.

This clone is categorized as medium-sized (0.01 to 0.1%). V gene TRBV9 combines with J gene TRBJ1-1; possibly TRBD1 for D (5 bases). Germline lookup yields CDR1 SGDLS and CDR2 YYNGEE. The CDR3 runs to 14 residues. Trimming took 0 bases from V and 1 from J, leaving 7 bases between them. The CDR3 region is CASSVVDTNTEAFF. CDR3 nucleotides: TGTGCCAGCAGCGTAGTGGACACGAACACTGAAGCTTTCTTT.

This clone was picked up a small number of times. V is TRBV5-1 and J is TRBJ2-1; D possibly matches TRBD1 or TRBD2 (5 bases each). V was clipped by 2 bases and J by 6 bases, with 18 bases between them. Germline CDR1 is SGHRS and CDR2 is YFSETQ. The CDR3 is made up of 16 amino acids. The CDR3 is CASSLEQVARSNEQFF. CDR3 nucleotide sequence: TGCGCCAGCAGCTTAGAACAGGTAGCGCGATCCAATGAGCAGTTCTTC.